This record concerns one T cell receptor (beta chain) sequence. This sample is drawn from a study of blood T cell repertoires in COVID-19. Study at large: T cells, B-cell-depleted T cells, or PBMCs provided the cDNA or gDNA that served as material.

Germline loops: CDR1 MNHEY, CDR2 SVGAGI. V was shortened by 8 bases and J by 5 bases, with 19 bases between the two germline ends. The CDR3 spans 14 residues. Original processing notes: How many nucleated cells were present was estimated from reference gene primer amplification. Libraries were prepared by immunoSEQ multiplex PCR; TCRdb keeps only in-frame clonotypes and omits some of them. That table furnishes V, J and clone size, whereas the DNA furnished D and trimming. The table has around 80,000 clones, 83% seen once; the top ten hold 29%. The chain is built from TRBV6-5 and TRBJ2-7, with D possibly matching TRBD2 (7 bases). The TCR originated in a woman at least 80 years old with acute or convalescent COVID-19. Specimen: peripheral blood. The CDR3 bases are TGTGCCAGCGGGAGGGTTGGGGGCCCGAACGAGCAGTACTTC. This translates into CASGRVGGPNEQYF.